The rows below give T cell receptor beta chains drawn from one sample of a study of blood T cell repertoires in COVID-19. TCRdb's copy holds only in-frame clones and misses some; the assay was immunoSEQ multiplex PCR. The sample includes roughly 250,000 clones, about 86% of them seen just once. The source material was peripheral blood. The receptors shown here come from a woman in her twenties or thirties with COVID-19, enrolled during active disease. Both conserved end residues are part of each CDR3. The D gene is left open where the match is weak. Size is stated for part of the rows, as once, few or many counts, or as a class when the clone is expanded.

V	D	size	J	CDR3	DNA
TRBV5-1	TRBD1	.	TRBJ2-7	CASSSRQGTHEQYF	TGCGCCAGCAGCTCGAGACAGGGGACCCACGAGCAGTACTTC
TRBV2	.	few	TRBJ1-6	CASSRSTVSPLHF	TGTGCCAGCAGCCGAAGCACCGTTTCACCCCTCCACTTT
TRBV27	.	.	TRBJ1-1	CASSPTGELNTEAFF	TGTGCCAGCAGTCCGACCGGGGAGCTGAACACTGAAGCTTTCTTT
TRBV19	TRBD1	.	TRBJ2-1	CASCRTGSDNEQFF	TGTGCCAGTTGCCGGACAGGGTCAGACAATGAGCAGTTCTTC
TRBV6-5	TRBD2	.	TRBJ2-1	CASRSLLAGRNEQFF	TGTGCCAGCAGGTCCCTACTAGCGGGGCGTAATGAGCAGTTCTTC
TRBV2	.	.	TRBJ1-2	CASRDSHYGYTF	TGTGCCAGCAGGGACAGCCACTATGGCTACACCTTC
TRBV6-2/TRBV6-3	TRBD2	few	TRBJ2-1	CASSSLKAGEPDEQFF	TGTGCCAGCAGTTCCCTTAAAGCGGGGGAACCGGATGAGCAGTTCTTC
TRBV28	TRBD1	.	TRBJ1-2	CASISGGTGYGYTF	TGTGCCAGCATTTCAGGGGGGACAGGCTATGGCTACACCTTC
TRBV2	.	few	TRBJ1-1	CASRPGSGNTEAFF	TGTGCCAGCAGACCCGGATCGGGGAACACTGAAGCTTTCTTT
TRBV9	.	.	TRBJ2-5	CASSVGARLIQETQYF	TGTGCCAGCAGCGTTGGGGCCAGATTAATCCAAGAGACCCAGTACTTC
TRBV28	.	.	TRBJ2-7	CASSLGTYEQYF	TGTGCCAGCAGTTTAGGCACCTACGAGCAGTACTTC
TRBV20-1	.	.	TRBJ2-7	CSASSPYEQYF	TGCAGTGCTAGCTCCCCTTACGAGCAGTACTTC
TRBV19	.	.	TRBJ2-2	CASSIAGGWDTGELFF	TGTGCCAGTAGTATAGCGGGGGGCTGGGACACCGGGGAGCTGTTTTTT
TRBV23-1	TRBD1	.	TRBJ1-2	CASTKSFKPGQGVLNYGYTF	TGCGCCAGCACGAAGAGCTTTAAACCGGGACAGGGGGTGCTTAACTATGGCTACACCTTC
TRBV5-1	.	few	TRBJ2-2	CASSSSYTGELFF	TGCGCCAGCAGCTCCAGTTACACCGGGGAGCTGTTTTTT
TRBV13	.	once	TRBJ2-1	CASSLGQANEQFF	TGTGCCAGCAGCTTAGGACAGGCCAATGAGCAGTTCTTC
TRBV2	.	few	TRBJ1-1	CASLGLMNTEAFF	TGTGCCAGCTTGGGACTGATGAACACTGAAGCTTTCTTT
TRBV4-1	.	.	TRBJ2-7	CASSQGIALGAFSYEQYF	TGCGCCAGCAGCCAAGGTATCGCCTTAGGGGCTTTCTCCTACGAGCAGTACTTC
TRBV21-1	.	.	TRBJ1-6	CASFRGPNSPLHF	TGTGCCAGCTTTAGGGGGCCGAATTCACCCCTCCACTTT
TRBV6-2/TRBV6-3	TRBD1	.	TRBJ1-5	CASSYIGQERQPQHF	TGTGCCAGCAGTTACATCGGACAGGAAAGGCAGCCCCAGCATTTT
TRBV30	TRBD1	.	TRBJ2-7	CAWGSGWGQNYEQYF	TGTGCCTGGGGATCTGGGTGGGGACAGAACTACGAGCAGTACTTC
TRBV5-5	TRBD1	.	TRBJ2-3	CASSLTGRQGPDTQYF	TGTGCCAGCAGCTTAACGGGAAGACAGGGCCCAGATACGCAGTATTTT